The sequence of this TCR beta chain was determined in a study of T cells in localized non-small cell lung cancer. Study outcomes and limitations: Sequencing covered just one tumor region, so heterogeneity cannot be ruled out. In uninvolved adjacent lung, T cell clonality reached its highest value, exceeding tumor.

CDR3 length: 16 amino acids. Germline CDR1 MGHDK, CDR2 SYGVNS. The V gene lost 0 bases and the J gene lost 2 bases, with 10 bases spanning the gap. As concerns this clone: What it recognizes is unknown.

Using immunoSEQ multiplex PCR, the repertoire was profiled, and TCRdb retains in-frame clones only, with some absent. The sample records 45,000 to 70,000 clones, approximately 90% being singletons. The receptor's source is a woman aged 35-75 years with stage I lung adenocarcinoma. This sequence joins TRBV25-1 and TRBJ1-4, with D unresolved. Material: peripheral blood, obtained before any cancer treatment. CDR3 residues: CASSEYRRATNEKLFF. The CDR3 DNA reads TGTGCCAGCAGTGAATATCGGAGGGCGACTAATGAAAAACTGTTTTTT. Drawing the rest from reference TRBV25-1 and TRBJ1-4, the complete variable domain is EADIYQTPRYLVIGTGKKITLECSQTMGHDKMYWYQQDPGMELHLIHYSYGVNSTEKGDLSSESTVSRIRTEHFPLTLESARPSHTSQYLCASSEYRRATNEKLFFGSGTQLSVL.